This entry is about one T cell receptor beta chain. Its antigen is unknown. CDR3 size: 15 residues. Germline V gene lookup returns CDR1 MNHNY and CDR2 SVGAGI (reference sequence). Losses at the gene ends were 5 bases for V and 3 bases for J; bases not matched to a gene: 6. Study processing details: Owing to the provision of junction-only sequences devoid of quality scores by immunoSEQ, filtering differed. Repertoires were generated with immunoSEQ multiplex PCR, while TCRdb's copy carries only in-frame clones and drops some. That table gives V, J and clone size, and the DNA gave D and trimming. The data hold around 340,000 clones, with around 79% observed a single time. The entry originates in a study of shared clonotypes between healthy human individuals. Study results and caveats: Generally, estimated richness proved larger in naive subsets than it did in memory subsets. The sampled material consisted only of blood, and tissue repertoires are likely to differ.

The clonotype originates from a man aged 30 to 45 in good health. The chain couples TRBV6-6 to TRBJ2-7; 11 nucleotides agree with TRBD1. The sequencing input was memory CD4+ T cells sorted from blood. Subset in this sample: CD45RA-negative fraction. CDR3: CASSKRDRGIYEQYF. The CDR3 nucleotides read TGTGCCAGCAGTAAACGGGACAGGGGGATCTACGAGCAGTACTTC.